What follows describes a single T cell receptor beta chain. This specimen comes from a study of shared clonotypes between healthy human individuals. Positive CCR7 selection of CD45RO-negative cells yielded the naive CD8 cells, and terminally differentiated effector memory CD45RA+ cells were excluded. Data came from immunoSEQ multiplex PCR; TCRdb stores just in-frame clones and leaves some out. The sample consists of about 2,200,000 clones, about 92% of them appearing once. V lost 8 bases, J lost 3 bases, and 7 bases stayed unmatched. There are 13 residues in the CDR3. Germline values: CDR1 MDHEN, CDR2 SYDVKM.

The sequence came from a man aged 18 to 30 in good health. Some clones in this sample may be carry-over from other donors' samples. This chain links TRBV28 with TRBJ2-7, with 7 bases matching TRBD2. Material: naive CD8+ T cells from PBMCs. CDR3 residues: CASHQGEGYEQYF. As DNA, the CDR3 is TGTGCCAGCCATCAAGGGGAGGGCTACGAGCAGTACTTC.